These T cell receptor beta chains were read from a single sample in a study of technical replicates of blood from several donors. TCRdb's copy holds only in-frame clones and misses some; the assay was immunoSEQ multiplex PCR. The repertoire has about 68,000 clones, approximately 97% of them found once; the top ten carry around 0.3%. Material: T cells isolated from PBMCs. The receptors come from a human donor in good health. Each CDR3 is given with its conserved first and last residue. The D gene is left open where the match is weak. Clone size appears in some rows only: once, few, many, or a class for an expanded clone.

>once|TRBV7-9|TRBJ2-1|17|TRBD2
CASSLEVGLAVPNEQFF
TGTGCCAGCAGCTTAGAGGTTGGCCTAGCGGTCCCCAATGAGCAGTTCTTC
>NA|TRBV19|TRBJ1-2|15|TRBD1
CASRPGDRPNYGYTF
TGTGCCAGTAGGCCAGGGGACAGACCTAACTATGGCTACACCTTC
>NA|TRBV6-4|TRBJ2-1|14|NA
CASSDLARPNEQFF
TGTGCCAGCAGTGATCTAGCGCGACCCAATGAGCAGTTCTTC
>once|TRBV30|TRBJ2-7|15|TRBD1
CAWSMDRGSSYEQYF
TGTGCCTGGAGTATGGACAGGGGAAGCTCCTACGAGCAGTACTTC
>NA|TRBV12-5|TRBJ2-3|15|TRBD2
CASGTSSISTDTQYF
TGTGCTAGTGGGACTAGCTCTATTAGCACAGATACGCAGTATTTT
>NA|TRBV30|TRBJ2-7|13|NA
CAWSAPYRDEQYF
TGTGCCTGGAGTGCGCCGTATAGAGACGAGCAGTACTTC
>NA|TRBV5-6|TRBJ2-7|12|NA
CASSLDTYEQYF
TGTGCCAGCAGCTTGGATACCTACGAGCAGTACTTC
>NA|TRBV7-9|TRBJ2-3|13|NA
CASSLAGSDTQYF
TGTGCCAGCAGCTTAGCCGGGTCAGATACGCAGTATTTT
>once|TRBV11-3|TRBJ2-7|11|TRBD1
CASSRQGQQYF
TGTGCCAGCAGTCGACAGGGACAGCAGTACTTC
>once|TRBV19|TRBJ2-1|12|NA
CASNQVENEQFF
TGTGCCAGTAACCAAGTGGAGAATGAGCAGTTCTTC
>once|TRBV10-3|TRBJ2-7|13|NA
CAISWTNTYEQYF
TGTGCCATCAGTTGGACAAATACCTACGAGCAGTACTTC
>NA|TRBV19|TRBJ2-5|11|NA
CASRSGETQYF
TGTGCCAGTAGATCAGGAGAGACCCAGTACTTC
>NA|TRBV28|TRBJ1-2|14|NA
CASRNPGGDYGYTF
TGTGCCAGCAGGAACCCAGGAGGAGACTATGGCTACACCTTC
>once|TRBV10-1|TRBJ2-1|14|NA
CASSEASLFDEQFF
TGCGCCAGCAGTGAGGCTAGCTTGTTCGATGAGCAGTTCTTC
>NA|TRBV5-1|TRBJ2-7|16|NA
CASSPTTGSSPYEQYF
TGCGCCAGCAGCCCAACCACAGGGTCATCTCCCTACGAGCAGTACTTC